This T cell receptor (beta chain) was profiled in a study of blood T cell repertoires in COVID-19. CDR1 and CDR2 from the germline V gene are SNHLY and FYNNEI. V lost 1 base and J 3 bases, leaving 12 bases between the germline ends. The CDR3 spans 15 residues. Produced via immunoSEQ multiplex PCR; TCRdb's table is partial and in-frame only. The sample carries under 250,000 clones, around 84% recorded once. This receptor was obtained from a human donor in a cohort sampled during active COVID-19. The sample was peripheral blood. This chain uses TRBV2 with TRBJ2-5, with TRBD1 as a possible D gene (5 bases). CDR3 DNA: TGTGCCAGCAGTGAAGAAGGCAGGGAAGAAGAGACCCAGTACTTC. It codes for CASSEEGREEETQYF.